This T cell receptor beta chain was identified during a study of blood T cells in healthy people across ages. The CDR3 contains 15 residues. The germline V gene encodes CDR1 ENHRY and CDR2 SYGVKD. Every sample had a minimum of 6.5 million PBMCs isolated. Concerning this clonotype: A read error may account for a junction end that differs from germline.

Alongside a J-beta primer mix, a sample-barcoded 5' primer served in a second PCR lasting about 7 to 11 cycles. TCRdb reanalysed the 5' RACE reads using MiXCR and keeps one entry per CDR3 protein. The table records more than 750,000 distinct CDR3 sequences, under 35% of them present only once. The data also belong to a second study, concerning T cells of mothers and their children.

This sequence was found in a woman in her forties in good health. What was sequenced was blood. The genes are TRBV10-3 and TRBJ2-5, with 8 bases lining up with TRBD2. In DNA form, the CDR3 reads TGTGCCATCAGTGCGGGCGGGGGGTTCCAAGAGACCCAGGACTTC. This gives the protein CAISAGGGFQETQDF.